The 12 T cell receptor beta chains reported below all come from one sample, sequenced in a study of blood T cells in healthy people across ages. Primers used in a second PCR of about 7 to 12 cycles were a sample-barcoded 5' primer and a J-beta primer mix. TCRdb independently ran MiXCR on the 5' RACE reads; one entry per CDR3 protein. The table includes some 760,000 distinct CDR3 sequences, more than 20% detected once. The sample was also reused in another study, on T cells of mothers and their children.

Specimen: blood. The origin of the receptors is a boy aged 5-17 years in good health.

V gene TRBV11-1 combines with J gene TRBJ2-7, with TRBD1 matching over 8 bases. Losses at the gene ends were 6 bases for V and 6 bases for J; bases not matched to a gene: 7. CDR3 length: 13 amino acids. The germline CDR1 and CDR2 sequences are SGHAT and FQDESV (reference sequence). The CDR3 nucleotides are TGTGCCAGCAGGCCCTCAGGGGGCGGCGAGCAGTACTTC. It translates to CASRPSGGGEQYF.

This clonotype occurred a few times. The chain is built from TRBV7-2 and TRBJ2-2, with D perhaps TRBD1 (5 bases). CDR1 and CDR2 (germline): SGHTA, FQGNSA. Trimming removed 1 base from V and 2 bases from J, with 8 bases in between. The CDR3 is made up of 15 amino acids. CDR3 in amino acids: CASSLDRLNTGELFF. In DNA form, the CDR3 reads TGTGCCAGCAGCTTAGACAGGTTAAACACCGGGGAGCTGTTTTTT.

The chain is built from TRBV7-9 and TRBJ2-5; D is unresolved. The DNA end lines up better with TRBJ2-1; the J call may be wrong. The CDR3 runs to 14 residues. Per the germline V gene, CDR1 is SEHNR and CDR2 is FQNEAQ (reference sequence). The CDR3 protein is CATIRIAYHNEQFF. CDR3 nucleotide sequence: TGTGCCACAATTCGGATTGCTTATCACAATGAGCAGTTCTTC.

The chain carries TRBV29-1 and TRBJ2-5; a weak D match, TRBD2 (5 bases). V lost 6 bases and J 2 bases, leaving 13 bases between the germline ends. CDR1 and CDR2 from the germline V gene are SQVTM and ANQGSEA. The CDR3 runs 13 residues. The CDR3, as DNA: TGCAGCGTCTTAACTTGGGAGCAAGAGACCCAGTACTTC. It encodes CSVLTWEQETQYF.

This clonotype appeared a few times. The V gene is TRBV29-1, the J gene TRBJ2-1, with 8 bases that match TRBD2. CDR3 length: 15 residues. Losses at the gene ends were 7 bases for V and 10 bases for J; bases not matched to a gene: 18. Germline-derived CDR1 and CDR2 are SQVTM and ANQGSEA. Here the CDR3 DNA reads TGCAGCGCTATCTGGGGACTAGAGGCTCCCAGGGAGCAGTTCTTC. Its translation: CSAIWGLEAPREQFF.

This clonotype was counted only a few times. The chain recombines TRBV18 with TRBJ1-1; D is perhaps TRBD1 (5 bases). The CDR3 covers 15 residues. Trimming pared 2 bases from V and 1 base from J, leaving 11 bases between. Germline CDR1 and CDR2: KGHSH and LQKENI. The CDR3 DNA reads as TGTGCCAGCTCACCAATCGACACAGGGAACACTGAAGCTTTCTTT. This encodes CASSPIDTGNTEAFF.

This clonotype was observed a few times. This chain uses TRBV29-1 with TRBJ2-1; D gene ambiguous. The CDR3 covers 10 residues. Germline lookup yields CDR1 SQVTM and CDR2 ANQGSEA. V was trimmed by 5 bases and J by 7 bases, leaving 6 bases between them. The CDR3 DNA reads as TGCAGCGTTTCGTGGAATGAGCAGTTCTTC. Translating it yields CSVSWNEQFF.

This clonotype has more than one count but fewer than ten. The V call is TRBV12-3 or TRBV12-4, the J call TRBJ2-5, with 9 nucleotides matching TRBD2. The CDR3 is 17 amino acids. V lost 7 bases to trimming and J lost 5 bases; unmatched junction nucleotides: 17. CDR3 coding DNA: TGTGCCAGCACTACGATTAGCGGGGGACTAGGGGGGGAGACCCAGTACTTC. This gives the protein CASTTISGGLGGETQYF.

This clonotype occurred a few times. The chain uses TRBV3-1 and TRBJ1-2; D possibly corresponds to TRBD1 (6 bases). Germline CDR1 and CDR2: LGHDT and YNNKEL (reference sequence). The V end was cut by 6 bases, the J end by 1 base, with 15 bases between. The CDR3 consists of 15 residues. The DNA of the CDR3 is TGTGCCAGCAGTCGCCCAGGGGACCTTAACTATGGCTACACCTTC. It yields the protein CASSRPGDLNYGYTF. The entire variable domain, with the rest obtained from reference TRBV3-1 and TRBJ1-2, is as follows: DTAVSQTPKYLVTQMGNDKSIKCEQNLGHDTMYWYKQDSKKFLKIMFSYNNKELIINETVPNRFSPKSPDKAHLNLHINSLELGDSAVYFCASSRPGDLNYGYTFGSGTRLTVV.

The rearrangement links TRBV12-3 or TRBV12-4 to TRBJ2-7; D may be TRBD2 (7 bases). The V and J ends lost 6 bases and 6 bases respectively, with 15 bases between them. This CDR3 region has 13 residues. This chain's CDR3 is CASRARGAVEQYF. The CDR3 nucleotides read TGTGCCAGCAGGGCTCGGGGGGCGGTCGAGCAGTACTTC.

In its sample, this clonotype was seen a few times. V usage is TRBV20-1 and J usage is TRBJ2-3; 14 positions agree with TRBD2. The junction had 6 bases not matched to a gene; V was cut back by 3 bases and J by 1 base. The germline CDR1 and CDR2 sequences are DFQATT and SNEGSKA (reference sequence). CDR3 length equals 17 residues. CDR3 nucleotides: TGCAGTGCTAGGTTCCCGGGACTAGCGGGAGGCACAGATACGCAGTATTTT. It translates to CSARFPGLAGGTDTQYF.

The chain has TRBV5-1 and TRBJ1-4; D is unclear. V was shortened by 4 bases and J by 4 bases, with 17 bases between the two germline ends. CDR1 is SGHRS and CDR2 is YFSETQ in the germline V gene. CDR3 length: 16 amino acids. CDR3 nucleotides: TGCGCCAGCAGCCGTACCCAAGGGCGGGGTAATGAAAAACTGTTTTTT. It yields the protein CASSRTQGRGNEKLFF.